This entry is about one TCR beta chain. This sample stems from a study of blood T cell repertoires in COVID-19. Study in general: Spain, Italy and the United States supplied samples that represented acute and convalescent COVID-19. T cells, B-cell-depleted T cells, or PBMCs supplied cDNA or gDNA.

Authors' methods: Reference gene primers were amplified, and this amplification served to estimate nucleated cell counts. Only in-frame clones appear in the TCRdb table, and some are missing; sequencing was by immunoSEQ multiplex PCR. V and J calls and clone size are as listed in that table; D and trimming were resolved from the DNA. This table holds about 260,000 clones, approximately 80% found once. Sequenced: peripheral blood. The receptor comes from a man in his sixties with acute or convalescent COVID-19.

CDR3 in DNA: TGTGCCAGCAGCGCAGACAGGGGGCGCGGGTCCTACAATGAGCAGTTCTTC. Protein product: CASSADRGRGSYNEQFF. This chain uses TRBV11-2 with TRBJ2-1, with 10 bases aligning to TRBD1. Looked up from germline, CDR1 is SGHAT and CDR2 is FQNNGV. With V trimmed by 5 bases and J by 1 base, 8 bases remained unmatched. The CDR3 has 17 residues.